This T cell receptor beta chain derives from a study of shared clonotypes between healthy human individuals. Background on the study: CD4 naive and memory got three plates each, CD8 naive two, CD8 memory one.

Sequencing was at deep level. Every subset had its genomic DNA shared out evenly among several immunoSEQ plates. Measured with immunoSEQ multiplex PCR; TCRdb has only the in-frame clones, and not every one. The top ten hold 0.11% to 0.15% of the sample, which has 2 million to 3 million clones, approximately 90% seen once. In regard to this clone: Its antigen is unidentified.

The CDR3 consists of 13 residues. CDR1 is SEHNR, CDR2 FQNEAQ, per germline (reference sequence). V lost 7 bases to trimming and J lost 5 bases, with 14 bases between them. Study-wide findings and caveats: Approximately 5% was the fraction of naive CD4 clonotypes found shared across four donors.

This TCR was sampled from a young man in good health. Material: naive CD4+ T cells sorted from blood. Subset meaning: CD45RA+ positively selected. The chain has TRBV7-9 and TRBJ2-5; D tentatively fits TRBD1 or TRBD2 (6 bases each). CDR3 protein: CASTDGGQETQYF. The CDR3 nucleotides are TGTGCCAGCACCGATGGGGGGCAGGAGACCCAGTACTTC.